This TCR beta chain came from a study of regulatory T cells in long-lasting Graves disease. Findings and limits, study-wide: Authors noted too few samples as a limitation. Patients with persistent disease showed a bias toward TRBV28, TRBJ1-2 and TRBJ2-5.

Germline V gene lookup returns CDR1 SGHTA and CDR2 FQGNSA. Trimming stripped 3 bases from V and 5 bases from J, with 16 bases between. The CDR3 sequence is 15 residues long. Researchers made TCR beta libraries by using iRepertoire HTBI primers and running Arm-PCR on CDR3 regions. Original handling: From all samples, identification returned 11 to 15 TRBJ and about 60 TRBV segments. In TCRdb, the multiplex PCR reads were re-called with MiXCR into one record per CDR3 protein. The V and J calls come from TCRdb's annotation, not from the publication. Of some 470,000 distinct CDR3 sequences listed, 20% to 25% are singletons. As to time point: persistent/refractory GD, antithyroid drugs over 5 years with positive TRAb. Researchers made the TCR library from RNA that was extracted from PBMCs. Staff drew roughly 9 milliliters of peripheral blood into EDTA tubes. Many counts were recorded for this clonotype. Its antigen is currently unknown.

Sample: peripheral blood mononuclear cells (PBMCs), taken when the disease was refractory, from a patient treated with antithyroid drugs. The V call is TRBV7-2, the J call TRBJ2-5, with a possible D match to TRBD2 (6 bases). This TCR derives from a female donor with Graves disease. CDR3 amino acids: CASSLGSGEWETQYF. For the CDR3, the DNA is TGTGCCAGCAGCTTGGGATCGGGGGAGTGGGAGACCCAGTACTTC.